This TCR beta chain comes out of a study of blood T cell repertoires in COVID-19. Study information: Sites across the United States, Italy and Spain contributed samples from acute and convalescent COVID-19. From T cells, B-cell-depleted T cells, or PBMCs came the material, which was cDNA or gDNA.

Original data processing: From reference gene primer amplification, estimates of nucleated cell counts were derived. Repertoires were generated with immunoSEQ multiplex PCR, while TCRdb's copy carries only in-frame clones and drops some. The V and J calls and clone size were taken over from that table, and D and trimming were inferred from the DNA. The table records a few hundred thousand clones, around 87% of them present only once. Seattle cases were enrolled at active infection and followed longitudinally. Trimming took 3 bases from V and 5 from J, leaving 14 bases between them. The CDR3 extends over 15 amino acids. Germline V gene lookup returns CDR1 LNHDA and CDR2 SQIVND (reference sequence).

V is TRBV19 and J is TRBJ2-1, with a possible D match to TRBD1 (6 bases). The TCR sequence derives from a woman in her 30s with COVID-19, enrolled during active disease. The sequenced sample was peripheral blood. The CDR3 is CASSIDRRLDNEQFF. CDR3 DNA: TGTGCCAGTAGTATTGACAGGAGGCTTGACAATGAGCAGTTCTTC.